This T cell receptor beta chain was identified during a study of T-cell memory formation after mild COVID-19. 5'RACE primed at constant segments yielded TCR alpha and TCR beta cDNA libraries bearing sample barcodes and UMIs. TCRdb reanalysed the 5' RACE reads using MiXCR and keeps one entry per CDR3 protein. The table records fewer than 700,000 distinct CDR3 sequences, less than 25% of them present only once. The study's findings and limits: The pre-infection memory compartment contained some responding clones, suggesting cross-reactive memory joined. A balance of CD4 and CD8 characterized clones contracting day 15 to 85, whereas later expanders leaned CD4+.

This clonotype was found a few times. Its specificity is unknown. Looked up from germline, CDR1 is SGHRS and CDR2 is YFSETQ. The junction had 8 bases not matched to a gene; V was cut back by 4 bases and J by 7 bases. The CDR3 covers 14 residues. The sample consisted of PBMCs or a T cell subset sorted from them (not recorded which). The chain employs TRBV5-1 and TRBJ2-1; TRBD1 agrees at 7 bases. The sequence derives from an adult woman who had mild COVID-19 (a few samples of this study predate the infection). Cell type and time point are not known. CDR3 nucleotide sequence: TGCGCCAGCAGCGGATCGACAGGGCTTAATGAGCAGTTCTTC. Translated, it gives CASSGSTGLNEQFF.